Listed below are T cell receptor beta chains from one sample, sequenced in a study of T-cell reconstitution after alpha-beta-depleted transplantation in children. TCRdb re-analysed the PCR reads in MiXCR, keeping a single row per CDR3 protein. The repertoire has fewer than 550,000 distinct CDR3 sequences, roughly a tenth of them found once; the top ten carry 2%. Specimen: PBMCs, collected before TCRalphabeta/CD19-depleted stem cell transplant. The receptors were gathered from a child aged 2 to 10 with inherited bone marrow failure, due to receive a stem cell transplant. CDR3s include the opening cysteine and the closing phenylalanine or tryptophan. Fields, in order: V gene, D gene, clone size, J gene, CDR3 DNA, CDR3 protein. D genes are given only for firm matches. Clone size is stated in some rows and not others, as once, few, many or a class when expanded.

V gene: TRBV12-3/TRBV12-4
D gene: .
clone size: many
J gene: TRBJ1-6
CDR3 DNA: TGTGCCAGCAGTCCCAGGACTGACTATAATTCACCCCTCCACTTT
CDR3 protein: CASSPRTDYNSPLHF

V gene: TRBV7-8
D gene: TRBD2
clone size: few
J gene: TRBJ2-5
CDR3 DNA: TGTGCCAGCAGCTTATTAAGCCCGTCGACTAGCATACAAGAGACCCAGTACTTC
CDR3 protein: CASSLLSPSTSIQETQYF

V gene: TRBV27
D gene: .
clone size: many
J gene: TRBJ1-1
CDR3 DNA: TGTGCCAGTTCAGGGTTGGACACTGAAGCTTTCTTT
CDR3 protein: CASSGLDTEAFF

V gene: TRBV7-9
D gene: .
clone size: .
J gene: TRBJ2-2
CDR3 DNA: TGTGCCAGCAGCTTACTTTGGCAGGGAGGCGGCACCGGGGAGCTGTTTTTT
CDR3 protein: CASSLLWQGGGTGELFF

V gene: TRBV4-1
D gene: .
clone size: .
J gene: TRBJ2-5
CDR3 DNA: TGCGCCAGCAGTCAAACAGCAGAGACCCAGTACTTC
CDR3 protein: CASSQTAETQYF

V gene: TRBV7-9
D gene: TRBD1
clone size: few
J gene: TRBJ2-3
CDR3 DNA: TGTGCCAGCACCGTCGCTTTTGGACAGGGCGCCACAGATACGCAGTATTTT
CDR3 protein: CASTVAFGQGATDTQYF

V gene: TRBV4-3
D gene: .
clone size: many
J gene: TRBJ2-1
CDR3 DNA: TGCGCCAGCAGCCAAAACAGGGCCAATGAGCAGTTCTTC
CDR3 protein: CASSQNRANEQFF

V gene: TRBV7-9
D gene: .
clone size: many
J gene: TRBJ2-7
CDR3 DNA: TGTGCCAGCCAACTGGGCGGGATTATCGAGCAGTACTTC
CDR3 protein: CASQLGGIIEQYF

V gene: TRBV4-3
D gene: .
clone size: many
J gene: TRBJ1-5
CDR3 DNA: TGCGCCAGCAGCCAAGACCTGTCGGGGTCGGCTCAGCCCCAGCATTTT
CDR3 protein: CASSQDLSGSAQPQHF

V gene: TRBV19
D gene: TRBD1
clone size: many
J gene: TRBJ1-5
CDR3 DNA: TGTGCCAGTAGCCTCAGGGGGGTCGACAGTCCCCAGCATTTT
CDR3 protein: CASSLRGVDSPQHF

V gene: TRBV27
D gene: TRBD2
clone size: many
J gene: TRBJ2-2
CDR3 DNA: TGTGCCAGCAGCTTTAGCGGGACAAACACCGGGGAGCTGTTTTTT
CDR3 protein: CASSFSGTNTGELFF

V gene: TRBV7-2
D gene: .
clone size: few
J gene: TRBJ2-4
CDR3 DNA: TGTGCCAGCAGCCCTTACAGGGCCGTAGCCAAAAACATTCAGTACTTC
CDR3 protein: CASSPYRAVAKNIQYF

V gene: TRBV11-2
D gene: TRBD2
clone size: .
J gene: TRBJ2-7
CDR3 DNA: TGTGCCAGCAGGGGGACTAGTACCGAGCAGTACTTC
CDR3 protein: CASRGTSTEQYF

V gene: TRBV4-3
D gene: TRBD2
clone size: many
J gene: TRBJ2-1
CDR3 DNA: TGCGCCAGCAGCCACCAACTACTAGCGGGAGGATACAATGAGCAGTTCTTC
CDR3 protein: CASSHQLLAGGYNEQFF

V gene: TRBV15
D gene: .
clone size: many
J gene: TRBJ1-2
CDR3 DNA: TGTGCCACCAGCAGGGGGGGATTACCGTTGGGGGGCTACACCTTC
CDR3 protein: CATSRGGLPLGGYTF

V gene: TRBV7-9
D gene: .
clone size: many
J gene: TRBJ1-2
CDR3 DNA: TGTGCCAGCAGCAGCTTAGCACCGGACAATTATGGCTACACCTTC
CDR3 protein: CASSSLAPDNYGYTF

V gene: TRBV7-9
D gene: TRBD2
clone size: many
J gene: TRBJ2-5
CDR3 DNA: TGTGCCAGCAGCTTGCCACACATAGCGGGAGGGCGCGAGACCCAGTACTTC
CDR3 protein: CASSLPHIAGGRETQYF

V gene: TRBV12-3/TRBV12-4
D gene: .
clone size: few
J gene: TRBJ2-3
CDR3 DNA: TGTGCCAGCAGTTTTTTCACATTCACAGATACGCAGTATTTT
CDR3 protein: CASSFFTFTDTQYF

V gene: TRBV15
D gene: .
clone size: many
J gene: TRBJ1-4
CDR3 DNA: TGTGCCACCAGCAGAGTCCCCCCAACGGGGGAAAAACTGTTTTTT
CDR3 protein: CATSRVPPTGEKLFF

V gene: TRBV20-1
D gene: TRBD2
clone size: .
J gene: TRBJ2-3
CDR3 DNA: TGCAGTGCTAAGGCAGCGGGGTTTGACACAGATACGCAGTATTTT
CDR3 protein: CSAKAAGFDTDTQYF

V gene: TRBV6-4
D gene: .
clone size: many
J gene: TRBJ2-2
CDR3 DNA: TGTGCCAGCAGTGAAGCGGCAGGAAACACCGGGGAGCTGTTTTTT
CDR3 protein: CASSEAAGNTGELFF

V gene: TRBV15
D gene: .
clone size: few
J gene: TRBJ2-1
CDR3 DNA: TGTGCCACACGAGGGGGTCCCCCTGCCACGATGCAGTTCTTC
CDR3 protein: CATRGGPPATMQFF

V gene: TRBV3-1
D gene: TRBD1
clone size: .
J gene: TRBJ1-2
CDR3 DNA: TGTGCCAGCAGCCGGAACAGGGGGTTGTCCTTATGGGGCTACACCTTC
CDR3 protein: CASSRNRGLSLWGYTF

V gene: TRBV13
D gene: TRBD2
clone size: many
J gene: TRBJ2-1
CDR3 DNA: TGTGCCAGCAGCTCCGGACTAGCCGCCAATGAGCAGTTCTTC
CDR3 protein: CASSSGLAANEQFF

V gene: TRBV20-1
D gene: .
clone size: many
J gene: TRBJ2-1
CDR3 DNA: TGCAGTGCTTATAACGCAGTCTCCTACAATGAGCAGTTCTTC
CDR3 protein: CSAYNAVSYNEQFF

V gene: TRBV28
D gene: .
clone size: many
J gene: TRBJ2-5
CDR3 DNA: TGTGCCAGCAGTTTTCTTATTGGGCTTCAAGAGACCCAGTACTTC
CDR3 protein: CASSFLIGLQETQYF

V gene: TRBV29-1
D gene: .
clone size: many
J gene: TRBJ2-1
CDR3 DNA: TGCAGCGTTGTGGGGGAGCGGTACAATGAGCAGTTCTTC
CDR3 protein: CSVVGERYNEQFF

V gene: TRBV5-1
D gene: TRBD2
clone size: many
J gene: TRBJ2-3
CDR3 DNA: TGCGCCAGCAGCTTGGCTAGCGGAGTCACAGATACGCAGTATTTT
CDR3 protein: CASSLASGVTDTQYF

V gene: TRBV29-1
D gene: .
clone size: many
J gene: TRBJ2-2
CDR3 DNA: TGCAGCGCGGGACGGCTCGCGAACACCGGGGAGCTGTTTTTT
CDR3 protein: CSAGRLANTGELFF

V gene: TRBV29-1
D gene: .
clone size: many
J gene: TRBJ2-7
CDR3 DNA: TGCAGCGTTGAAGCCCGGGACGGCTCCTACGAGCAGTACTTC
CDR3 protein: CSVEARDGSYEQYF

V gene: TRBV3-1
D gene: .
clone size: many
J gene: TRBJ2-7
CDR3 DNA: TGTGCCAGCAGCCAAGATGCGAGACTAGGGGGAGAGCAGTACTTC
CDR3 protein: CASSQDARLGGEQYF

V gene: TRBV18
D gene: .
clone size: few
J gene: TRBJ2-2
CDR3 DNA: TGTGCCAGCTCACCACCTCGGACAGTGAACACCGGGGAGCTGTTTTTT
CDR3 protein: CASSPPRTVNTGELFF

V gene: TRBV11-2
D gene: .
clone size: many
J gene: TRBJ2-2
CDR3 DNA: TGTGCCAGCAGCCCCCACACCGGGGAGCTGTTTTTT
CDR3 protein: CASSPHTGELFF

V gene: TRBV4-1
D gene: .
clone size: .
J gene: TRBJ1-2
CDR3 DNA: TGCGCCAGCAGCCAAGATCCAGGTTCGGACAACTATGGCTACACCTTC
CDR3 protein: CASSQDPGSDNYGYTF

V gene: TRBV12-3/TRBV12-4
D gene: .
clone size: .
J gene: TRBJ2-1
CDR3 DNA: TGTGCCAGCAGTTTGTCGGAGCAGGGGCGGAATGAGCAGTTCTTC
CDR3 protein: CASSLSEQGRNEQFF

V gene: TRBV27
D gene: .
clone size: many
J gene: TRBJ1-4
CDR3 DNA: TGTGCCAGCAGTTTAGTCTCAGGCTCTGAAAAACTGTTTTTT
CDR3 protein: CASSLVSGSEKLFF

V gene: TRBV5-1
D gene: TRBD1
clone size: few
J gene: TRBJ2-6
CDR3 DNA: TGCGCCAGCAGCTTGGCTACAGGGGGATCCGGGGCCAACGTCCTGACTTTC
CDR3 protein: CASSLATGGSGANVLTF

V gene: TRBV7-6
D gene: .
clone size: many
J gene: TRBJ1-3
CDR3 DNA: TGTGCCAGCAGCTTAGAGGTCAGGGCGACTGGAAACACCATATATTTT
CDR3 protein: CASSLEVRATGNTIYF

V gene: TRBV20-1
D gene: .
clone size: many
J gene: TRBJ2-1
CDR3 DNA: TGCAGTGCTAGGATCCACAGCTCCTACAATGAGCAGTTCTTC
CDR3 protein: CSARIHSSYNEQFF

V gene: TRBV7-9
D gene: .
clone size: many
J gene: TRBJ2-5
CDR3 DNA: TGTGCCAGCAGCTCCAGGGAGACCCAGTACTTC
CDR3 protein: CASSSRETQYF

V gene: TRBV6-1
D gene: .
clone size: many
J gene: TRBJ2-1
CDR3 DNA: TGTGCCAGCAGGAGAGAAGCGGCTAGCTCCTACAATGAGCAGTTCTTC
CDR3 protein: CASRREAASSYNEQFF

V gene: TRBV5-1
D gene: .
clone size: .
J gene: TRBJ1-3
CDR3 DNA: TGCGCCAGCCGCTCGTGGGCCCACTCTGGAAACACCATATATTTT
CDR3 protein: CASRSWAHSGNTIYF

V gene: TRBV6-1
D gene: TRBD2
clone size: many
J gene: TRBJ2-1
CDR3 DNA: TGTGCCAGCAGGGCGCTAGCGGGTGGTTACAATGAGCAGTTCTTC
CDR3 protein: CASRALAGGYNEQFF

V gene: TRBV12-3/TRBV12-4
D gene: .
clone size: few
J gene: TRBJ1-3
CDR3 DNA: TGTGCCAGCAGCCCAACGGGGACCACCATATATTTT
CDR3 protein: CASSPTGTTIYF

V gene: TRBV7-9
D gene: .
clone size: few
J gene: TRBJ1-4
CDR3 DNA: TGTGCCAGCAGCCCCGGGACCGGCGGTGAAAAACTGTTTTTT
CDR3 protein: CASSPGTGGEKLFF

V gene: TRBV7-9
D gene: .
clone size: many
J gene: TRBJ2-5
CDR3 DNA: TGTGCCAGCAGCATCAGGGGAGAGACCCAGTACTTC
CDR3 protein: CASSIRGETQYF

V gene: TRBV11-2
D gene: .
clone size: .
J gene: TRBJ2-1
CDR3 DNA: TGTGCCAGCAGCCATTCAACTGGGGCAGGTGAGCAGTTCTTC
CDR3 protein: CASSHSTGAGEQFF

V gene: TRBV28
D gene: .
clone size: few
J gene: TRBJ1-2
CDR3 DNA: TGTGCCAGCAGTTTCGAGTTGGGGGCGGGCTATGGCTACACCTTC
CDR3 protein: CASSFELGAGYGYTF

V gene: TRBV20-1
D gene: TRBD2
clone size: few
J gene: TRBJ2-1
CDR3 DNA: TGCAGTGCTAGAGATCAGGCGGGACTATCCTACAATGAGCAGTTCTTC
CDR3 protein: CSARDQAGLSYNEQFF

V gene: TRBV3-1
D gene: .
clone size: few
J gene: TRBJ2-1
CDR3 DNA: TGTGCCAGCAGCCCCCGTTTGGCAGGGGTGTCCTACAATGAGCAGTTCTTC
CDR3 protein: CASSPRLAGVSYNEQFF

V gene: TRBV29-1
D gene: TRBD1
clone size: many
J gene: TRBJ2-4
CDR3 DNA: TGCAGCGTTGTTTGGACAGGGAGTATCAAAAACATTCAGTACTTC
CDR3 protein: CSVVWTGSIKNIQYF

V gene: TRBV18
D gene: .
clone size: many
J gene: TRBJ2-1
CDR3 DNA: TGTGCCAGCTCACCACCAGGGGGGTGGTACAATGAGCAGTTCTTC
CDR3 protein: CASSPPGGWYNEQFF

V gene: TRBV4-3
D gene: TRBD1
clone size: many
J gene: TRBJ1-2
CDR3 DNA: TGCGCCAGCAGCCAAGATTTTCGGAACAGGGGTGGCTACACCTTC
CDR3 protein: CASSQDFRNRGGYTF

V gene: TRBV10-3
D gene: .
clone size: .
J gene: TRBJ2-3
CDR3 DNA: TGTGCCATCAGCTCCACTTTCGATACGCAGTATTTT
CDR3 protein: CAISSTFDTQYF

V gene: TRBV20-1
D gene: .
clone size: .
J gene: TRBJ1-2
CDR3 DNA: TGCAGTGCTAGAGATCTATCGGGGGCTGGGAACTATGGCTACACCTTC
CDR3 protein: CSARDLSGAGNYGYTF